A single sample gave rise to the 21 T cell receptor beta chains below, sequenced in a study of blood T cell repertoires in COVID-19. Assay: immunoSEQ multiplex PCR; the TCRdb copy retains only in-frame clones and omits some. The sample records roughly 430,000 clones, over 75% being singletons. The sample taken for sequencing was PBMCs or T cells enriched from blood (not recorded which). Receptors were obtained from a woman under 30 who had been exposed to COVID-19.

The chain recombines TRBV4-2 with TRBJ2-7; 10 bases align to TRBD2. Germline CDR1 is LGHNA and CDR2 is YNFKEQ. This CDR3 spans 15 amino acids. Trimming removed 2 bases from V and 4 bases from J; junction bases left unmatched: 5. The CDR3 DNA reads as TGTGCCAGCAGCCAATTTAGCGGGGGGAATTACGAGCAGTACTTC. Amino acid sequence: CASSQFSGGNYEQYF.

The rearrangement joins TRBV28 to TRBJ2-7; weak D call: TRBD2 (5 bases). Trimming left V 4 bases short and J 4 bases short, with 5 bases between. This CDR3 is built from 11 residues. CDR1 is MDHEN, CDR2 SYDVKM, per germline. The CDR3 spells CASSSGYEQYF. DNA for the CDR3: TGTGCCAGCAGTTCGGGATACGAGCAGTACTTC. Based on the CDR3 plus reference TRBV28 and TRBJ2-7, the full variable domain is DVKVTQSSRYLVKRTGEKVFLECVQDMDHENMFWYRQDPGLGLRLIYFSYDVKMKEKGDIPEGYSVSREKKERFSLILESASTNQTSMYLCASSSGYEQYFGPGTRLTVT.

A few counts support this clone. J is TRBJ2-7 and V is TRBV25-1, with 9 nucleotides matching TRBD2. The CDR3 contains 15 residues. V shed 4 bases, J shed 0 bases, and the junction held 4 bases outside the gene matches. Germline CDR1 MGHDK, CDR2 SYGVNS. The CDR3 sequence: CASSVAGGPSYEQYF. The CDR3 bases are TGTGCCAGCAGTGTCGCGGGAGGGCCCTCCTACGAGCAGTACTTC.

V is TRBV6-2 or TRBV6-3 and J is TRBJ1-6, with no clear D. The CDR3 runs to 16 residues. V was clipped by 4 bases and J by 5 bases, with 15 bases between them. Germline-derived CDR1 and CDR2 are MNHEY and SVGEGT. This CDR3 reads CASSFLKWADNSPLHF. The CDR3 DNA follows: TGTGCCAGCAGTTTTTTGAAGTGGGCCGATAATTCACCCCTCCACTTT.

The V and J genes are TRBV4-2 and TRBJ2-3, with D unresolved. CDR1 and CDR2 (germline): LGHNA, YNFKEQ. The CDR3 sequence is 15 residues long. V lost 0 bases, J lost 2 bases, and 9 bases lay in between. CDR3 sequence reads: CASSQEGSPTDTQYF. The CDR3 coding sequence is TGTGCCAGCAGCCAAGAGGGCAGCCCCACAGATACGCAGTATTTT.

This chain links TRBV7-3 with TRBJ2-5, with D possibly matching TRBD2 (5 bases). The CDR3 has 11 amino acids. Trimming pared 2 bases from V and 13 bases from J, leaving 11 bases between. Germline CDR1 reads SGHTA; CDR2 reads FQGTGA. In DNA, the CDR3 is TGTGCCAGCAGCTTAGGTCCAGGACTGTACTTC. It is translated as CASSLGPGLYF.

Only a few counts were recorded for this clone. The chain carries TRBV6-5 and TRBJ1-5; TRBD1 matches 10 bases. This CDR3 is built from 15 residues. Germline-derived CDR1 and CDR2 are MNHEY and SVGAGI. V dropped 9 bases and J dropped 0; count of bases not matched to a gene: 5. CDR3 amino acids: CARGDRGNSNQPQHF. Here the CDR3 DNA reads TGTGCCAGAGGGGACAGGGGCAATAGCAATCAGCCCCAGCATTTT.

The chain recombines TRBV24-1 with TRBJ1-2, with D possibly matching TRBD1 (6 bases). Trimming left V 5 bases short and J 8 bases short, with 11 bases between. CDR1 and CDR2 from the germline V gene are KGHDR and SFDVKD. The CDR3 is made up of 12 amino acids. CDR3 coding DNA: TGTGCCACCAGTGGTGTAGGGGGAGGCTACACCTTC. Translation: CATSGVGGGYTF.

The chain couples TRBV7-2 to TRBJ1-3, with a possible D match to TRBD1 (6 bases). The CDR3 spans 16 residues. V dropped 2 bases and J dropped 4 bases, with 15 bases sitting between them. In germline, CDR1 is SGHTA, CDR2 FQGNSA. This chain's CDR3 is CASSLSTGVNGNTIYF. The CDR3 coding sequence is TGTGCCAGCAGCTTATCGACAGGCGTAAACGGAAACACCATATATTTT.

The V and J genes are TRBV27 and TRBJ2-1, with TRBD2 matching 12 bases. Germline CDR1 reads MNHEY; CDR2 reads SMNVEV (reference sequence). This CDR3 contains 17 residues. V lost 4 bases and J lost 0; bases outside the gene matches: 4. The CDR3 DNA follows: TGTGCCAGCAGTTCTTTGACTAGCGGGAGCTCCTACAATGAGCAGTTCTTC. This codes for CASSSLTSGSSYNEQFF.

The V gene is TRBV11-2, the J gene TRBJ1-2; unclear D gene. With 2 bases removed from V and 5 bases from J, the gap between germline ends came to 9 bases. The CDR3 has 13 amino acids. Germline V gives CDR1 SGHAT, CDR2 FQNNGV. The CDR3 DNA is TGTGCCAGCAGCTTACTACGGGAATATGGCTACACCTTC. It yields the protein CASSLLREYGYTF.

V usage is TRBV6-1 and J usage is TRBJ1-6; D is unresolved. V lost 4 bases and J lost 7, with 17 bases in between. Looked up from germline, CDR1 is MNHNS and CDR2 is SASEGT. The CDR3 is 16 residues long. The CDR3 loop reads CASSVPIGRGNSPLHF. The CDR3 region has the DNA TGTGCCAGCAGTGTCCCAATTGGTCGAGGAAATTCACCCCTCCACTTT.

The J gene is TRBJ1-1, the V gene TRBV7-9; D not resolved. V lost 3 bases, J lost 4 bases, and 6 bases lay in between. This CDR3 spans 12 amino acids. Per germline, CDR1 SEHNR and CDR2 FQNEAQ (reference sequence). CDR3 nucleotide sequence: TGTGCCAGCAGCTTGAGATCCACTGAAGCTTTCTTT. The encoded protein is CASSLRSTEAFF.

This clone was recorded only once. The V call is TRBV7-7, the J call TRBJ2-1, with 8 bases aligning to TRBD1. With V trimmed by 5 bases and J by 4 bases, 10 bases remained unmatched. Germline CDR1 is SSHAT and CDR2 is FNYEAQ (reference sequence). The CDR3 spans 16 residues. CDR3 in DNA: TGTGCCAGCAGCGACAACCAGGGGGCGGGGTACAATGAGCAGTTCTTC. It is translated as CASSDNQGAGYNEQFF. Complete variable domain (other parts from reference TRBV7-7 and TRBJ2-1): GAGVSQSPRYKVTKRGQDVTLRCDPISSHATLYWYQQALGQGPEFLTYFNYEAQPDKSGLPSDRFSAERPEGSISTLTIQRTEQRDSAMYRCASSDNQGAGYNEQFFGPGTRLTVL.

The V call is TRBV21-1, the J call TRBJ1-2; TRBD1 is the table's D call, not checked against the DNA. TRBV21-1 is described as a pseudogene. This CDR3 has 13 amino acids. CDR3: CASSKVGAYGYTF. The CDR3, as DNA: TGTGCCAGCAGCAAAGTGGGGGCCTATGGCTACACCTTC.

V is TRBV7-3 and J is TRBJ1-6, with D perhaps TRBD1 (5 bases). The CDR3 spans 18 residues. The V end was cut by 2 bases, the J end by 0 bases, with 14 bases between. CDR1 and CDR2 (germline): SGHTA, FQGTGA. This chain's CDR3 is CASSLDWEGRSYNSPLHF. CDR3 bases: TGTGCCAGCAGCTTAGATTGGGAGGGGCGCTCCTATAATTCACCCCTCCACTTT.

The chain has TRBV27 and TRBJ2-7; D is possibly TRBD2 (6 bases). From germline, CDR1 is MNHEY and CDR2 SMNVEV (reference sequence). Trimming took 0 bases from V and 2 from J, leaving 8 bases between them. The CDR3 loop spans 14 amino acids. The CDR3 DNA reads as TGTGCCAGCAGTTTATCGGAGGGGCCCTACGAGCAGTACTTC. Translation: CASSLSEGPYEQYF.

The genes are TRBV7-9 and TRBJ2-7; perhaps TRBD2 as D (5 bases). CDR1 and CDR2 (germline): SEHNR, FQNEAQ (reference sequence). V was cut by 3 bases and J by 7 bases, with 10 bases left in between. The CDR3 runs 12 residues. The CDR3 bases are TGTGCCAGCAGCTTCACTAGGAGGGAGCAGTACTTC. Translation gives CASSFTRREQYF.

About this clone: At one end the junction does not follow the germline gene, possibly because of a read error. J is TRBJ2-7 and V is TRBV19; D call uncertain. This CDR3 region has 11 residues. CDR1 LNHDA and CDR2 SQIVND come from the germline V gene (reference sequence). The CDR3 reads CPKLSSYEQYF. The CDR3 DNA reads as TGCCCAAAACTTAGCTCCTACGAGCAGTACTTC.

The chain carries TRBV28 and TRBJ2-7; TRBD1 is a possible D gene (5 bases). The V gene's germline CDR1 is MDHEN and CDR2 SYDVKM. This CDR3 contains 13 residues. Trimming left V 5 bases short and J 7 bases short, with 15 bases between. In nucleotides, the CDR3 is TGTGCCAGCAGTCCTTCGCCAGGGTGGGAGCAGTACTTC. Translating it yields CASSPSPGWEQYF.

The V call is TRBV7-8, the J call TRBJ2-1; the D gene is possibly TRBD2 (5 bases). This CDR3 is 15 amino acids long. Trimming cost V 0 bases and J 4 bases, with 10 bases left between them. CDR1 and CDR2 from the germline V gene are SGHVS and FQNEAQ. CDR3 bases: TGTGCCAGCAGCTTAGCGGGAGCCCGATACAATGAGCAGTTCTTC. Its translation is CASSLAGARYNEQFF.